This T cell receptor beta chain was captured by sequencing in a study of cytomegalovirus exposure and HLA in healthy donors (TCRdb year 2017). Background on the whole study: An earlier analysis of approximately 640 of the donors reported 250 to 350 Gb of sequence data and some 100 million unique TCR beta sequences from about 200 million T cells. Approximately 310 gigabases of sequencing data and 70 million to 85 million unique TCR sequences were included in an early release covering 550 to 650 HLA-typed donors. Among the 398 genotyped donors, approximately 77% belonged to the genetic ancestry cluster associated with self-reported Caucasian donors. The study aimed to test whether signatures of past pathogen exposure could be identified by cataloging public T cell receptors. Using immunosequencing, the study profiled T cell repertoires from 550 to 750 subjects and related those repertoires to cytomegalovirus serostatus. Along with the roughly 700-subject first cohort, a separate validation cohort of more than 90 different subjects was used. To predict cytomegalovirus infection status, the study combined high-throughput TCR immunosequencing, statistical association of individual TCRs with disease status, and machine learning. To study patterns of TCR occurrence, a later analysis re-analyzed previously published TCR beta repertoires from just over 650 donors and added high-resolution HLA genotyping. The later analysis used no new phenotypic data to find candidate immune exposures, relying instead on TCR beta sequences and their occurrence across donors. An earlier analysis of around 580 of the donors used high-throughput TCR beta sequencing to judge whether each TCR beta V gene segment behaved as functional or pseudogenic. Donor age, sex, ethnicity and CMV serostatus were collected together with the repertoire data. In a later genetic analysis, genome-wide SNP genotypes for about 55% of the roughly 700 donors were used, and that subset was treated as a discovery cohort. All discovery cohort repertoires had been generated on a single sequencing platform. HLA typing included class I and class II loci at four-digit resolution. The number of typed donors differed by locus: roughly 629-640 for A, B, C, DRB1 and DQB1; approximately 520 for DQA1; 600 to 610 for DPA1; and some 430 for DPB1. Four or five DR-DQ haplotypes were handled as single units for association and clustering because linkage in the cohort was strong. Among 300 to 450 genotyped donors of the cohort, an average of approximately 240,000 unique TCR beta nucleotide sequences were sequenced per donor, roughly 20% of them non-productive.

Including cysteine and phenylalanine, the CDR3 has 14 amino acids. The retained sequence is limited to the CDR3, 42 bases, with the frame set at the first base. The cohort consisted of some 670 healthy bone marrow donors. At the time of sampling, every cohort member was nominally healthy, though immune exposures that went unrecorded were likely present. The donor tested CMV seropositive, placing the donor among the 310 or so seropositive members of the cohort. Every donor gave a peripheral blood sample, and the peripheral blood mononuclear cells from that sample were used for TCR beta sequencing. The Qiagen DNeasy Blood Extraction Kit was used to extract genomic DNA from the blood cell samples. The research as a whole found: Only TCR beta chains were sequenced in this cohort, and the absence of alpha or paired-chain data limited detectable features. A few of the identified cytomegalovirus-associated TCR beta chains were confirmed in vitro to be specific for cytomegalovirus antigens. Correlated functional status among segregating V segments might be attributable to linkage disequilibrium, but an unknown experimental factor could not be ruled out. A later analysis found that HLA-associated TCR beta chains were more clonally expanded and had lower generation probabilities than equally common non-associated chains. Because HLA typing was unavailable for some donors at each locus, only the typed subset was used in association tests. The classifier was reported to diagnose cytomegalovirus status with high specificity and sensitivity in both the original cohort and the validation cohort. V-gene and J-gene trimming of TCR beta chains was associated with a missense DCLRE1C variant in a later genetic analysis, and the association was replicated in an independent cohort. According to a later analysis, most CMV-associated TCR beta chains appeared to be HLA-restricted, and the HLA associations seemed to be driven largely by CMV exposure. In a later analysis, several top co-occurrence clusters were reported to appear linked to parvovirus B19, influenza, CMV and Epstein-Barr virus. Over 15 rarely observed V segments, including chromosome 9 orphons, were excluded from the earlier analysis of about 600 of the donors because counts were too low. Sequencing depth was assumed to be roughly uniform across donors in the presence/absence analyses, though that assumption may not hold. An earlier analysis of roughly 570 of the donors showed that most TCR beta V segments appeared in productive rearrangements either about 87% or about 30% of the time, which broadly matched IMGT annotations. The study gave a list of 150 to 200 TCR beta chains associated with cytomegalovirus. When HLA alleles, especially DR and DQ, strongly co-occurred, attributing TCR associations to individual alleles was difficult. While some public TCRs were present in many individuals, most TCR sequences turned up only very rarely across donors. The authors suggested that the approach could potentially be generalized to other disease states and immunological phenotypes. In a later analysis, around 15,000 TCR beta sequences were associated with specific HLA alleles at a false discovery rate of 0.05. A further reported finding was that TCR beta sequences accurately predicted the HLA-A and HLA-B alleles for most subjects in the first cohort. The 87-base-pair reads could not distinguish some IMGT-functional V segments, including TRBV6-2 and TRBV6-3, so those segments were excluded. According to a later analysis, TCR association rates differed among HLA loci, with DRB1 alleles showing the most associated TCRs and HLA-C alleles showing the fewest. CMV serostatus was the only immune exposure information available for the cohort. The sequencing pipeline was judged likely to have produced a cluster of highly shared sequence variants as a technical artifact. A later genetic analysis reported fewer N-insertions in productive TCRs among donors in an Asian-associated ancestry cluster than the approximately 700-donor mean.

Remarks on this clone: This receptor's antigen is unknown. No much larger clone is present one base from it, and per-base qualities are unavailable.

Library preparation was by the immunoSEQ multiplex PCR assay. For the multiplex PCR, a mixture combining 60 forward primers for TCR Vbeta segments and 13 reverse primers for TCR Jbeta segments was used. Amplification of the CDR3 region of rearranged TCR beta genes was performed with a multiplex PCR assay on genomic DNA. On the Illumina HiSeq System, the amplified TCR beta libraries were sequenced as 87-base-pair reads. As for the original processing: A later analysis tallied roughly 78 million unique TCR beta chains across the 666 repertoires, and about 12 million of those chains were shared by two or more donors. Raw reads were error-corrected and collapsed into unique sequences with a nearest-neighbor algorithm that merged closely related sequences to remove PCR and sequencing errors. V, D and J gene segments were assigned by aligning CDR3 sequences to IMGT reference sequences. For a sequence to be retained, at least a six-nucleotide match to both a V gene segment and a J gene segment was required. Rearrangements were called productive when the CDR3 lacked stop codons and stayed in frame with V and J; all others were non-productive. CDR3 was defined by IMGT convention, running from the second conserved V-encoded cysteine to the conserved J-encoded phenylalanine. In an earlier analysis of approximately 590 of the donors, sequences lacking an unambiguous match to a single V gene segment were excluded. In an earlier analysis of roughly 500 of the donors, V segments were called functional above 56.7% productive rearrangements and were called segregating when the between-donor standard deviation exceeded 5%. A statistical classification framework was developed to diagnose cytomegalovirus status using the catalog of TCR beta chain sequences. A later analysis assigned V and J genes by comparing TCR nucleotide sequences with IMGT/GENE-DB human TR gene sequences. The TCRdist pipeline was used in a later analysis to assign CDR3 sequences and most-parsimonious VDJ recombination scenarios. In a later analysis, each TCR beta chain was defined by its CDR3 amino acid sequence together with its V-gene family, and reads without a unique V-gene family were excluded. To address suspected cross-contamination and a sequencing artifact, a later analysis removed several hundred highly shared, low-generation-probability nucleotide sequences. In a later analysis, a clonal expansion index for each public chain was calculated from normalized within-repertoire ranks of inferred template counts. Generation probabilities in a later analysis came from a VDJ recombination model fitted to out-of-frame rearrangements, and those results were checked against IGoR. In a later analysis, TCR-TCR, TCR-HLA and TCR-CMV co-occurrence was scored with hypergeometric tests, and a repertoire-size bias correction was applied to TCR pairs. A later analysis estimated false discovery rates by permuting HLA or CMV assignments 20 times. In a later analysis, co-occurring TCRs were grouped using DBSCAN, and TCRdist sequence similarity was added for clustering within HLA-allele-positive subsets. Co-occurrence clustering excluded repertoires with fewer than 30,000 or more than 120,000 public chains, plus five with anomalous nucleotide sharing. TCRdb obtained this table from immuneACCESS and retained in-frame rearrangements with V and J assigned. These tables miss some clones; where compared with another copy, unresolved V genes account for less than half of the shortfall, and the remainder is unexplained. V, J and clone size derive from that table, while D and trimming were established from the DNA sequence. The sample has about 150,000 clones on record, about 80% of them singletons. About 13% of the sample belongs to the ten largest clones.

Here the chain combines TRBV21-1 and TRBJ2-6; TRBD2, the table's D call, lacks a check against the DNA. TRBV21-1 is a pseudogene. This clonotype was obtained from a man aged 35-49 years in good health and CMV-seropositive. Sequences were obtained from PBMCs. CDR3 sequence: CASSTGGQFVVLTF. The nucleotide sequence reads TGTGCCAGCAGCACGGGGGGACAATTTGTCGTCCTGACTTTC.